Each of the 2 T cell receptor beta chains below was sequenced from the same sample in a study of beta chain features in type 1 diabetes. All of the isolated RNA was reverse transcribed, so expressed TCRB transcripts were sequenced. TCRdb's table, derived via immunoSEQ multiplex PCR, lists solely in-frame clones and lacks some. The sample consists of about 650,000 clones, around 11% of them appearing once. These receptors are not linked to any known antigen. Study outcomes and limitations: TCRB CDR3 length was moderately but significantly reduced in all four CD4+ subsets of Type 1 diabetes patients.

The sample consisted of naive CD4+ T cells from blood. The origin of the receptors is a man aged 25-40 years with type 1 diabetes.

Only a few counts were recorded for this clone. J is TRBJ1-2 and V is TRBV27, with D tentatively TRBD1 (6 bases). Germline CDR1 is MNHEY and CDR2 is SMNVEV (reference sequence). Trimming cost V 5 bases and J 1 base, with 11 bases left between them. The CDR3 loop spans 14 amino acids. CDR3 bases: TGTGCCAGCAGTCCCGAACAGGGTAACTATGGCTACACCTTC. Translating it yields CASSPEQGNYGYTF.

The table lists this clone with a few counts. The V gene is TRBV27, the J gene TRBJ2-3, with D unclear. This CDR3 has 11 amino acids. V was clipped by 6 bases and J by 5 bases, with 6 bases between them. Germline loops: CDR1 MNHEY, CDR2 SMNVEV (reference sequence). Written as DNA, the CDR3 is TGTGCCAGCAGCCGCGGAGATACGCAGTATTTT. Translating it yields CASSRGDTQYF.